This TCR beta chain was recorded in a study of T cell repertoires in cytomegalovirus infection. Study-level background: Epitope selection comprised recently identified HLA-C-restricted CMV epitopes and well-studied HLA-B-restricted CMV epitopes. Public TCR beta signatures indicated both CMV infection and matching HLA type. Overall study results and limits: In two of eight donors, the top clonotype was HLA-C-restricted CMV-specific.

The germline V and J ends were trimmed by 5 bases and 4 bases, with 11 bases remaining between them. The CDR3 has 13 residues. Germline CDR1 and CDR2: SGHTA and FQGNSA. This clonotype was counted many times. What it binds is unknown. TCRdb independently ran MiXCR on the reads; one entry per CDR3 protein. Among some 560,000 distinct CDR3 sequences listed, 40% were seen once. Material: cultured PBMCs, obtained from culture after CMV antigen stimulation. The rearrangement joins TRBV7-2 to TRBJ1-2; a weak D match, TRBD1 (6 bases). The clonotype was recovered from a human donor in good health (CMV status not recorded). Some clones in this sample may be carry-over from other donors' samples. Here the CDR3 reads CASSPRGSYGYTF. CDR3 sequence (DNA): TGTGCCAGCAGCCCCAGGGGTAGCTATGGCTACACCTTC.